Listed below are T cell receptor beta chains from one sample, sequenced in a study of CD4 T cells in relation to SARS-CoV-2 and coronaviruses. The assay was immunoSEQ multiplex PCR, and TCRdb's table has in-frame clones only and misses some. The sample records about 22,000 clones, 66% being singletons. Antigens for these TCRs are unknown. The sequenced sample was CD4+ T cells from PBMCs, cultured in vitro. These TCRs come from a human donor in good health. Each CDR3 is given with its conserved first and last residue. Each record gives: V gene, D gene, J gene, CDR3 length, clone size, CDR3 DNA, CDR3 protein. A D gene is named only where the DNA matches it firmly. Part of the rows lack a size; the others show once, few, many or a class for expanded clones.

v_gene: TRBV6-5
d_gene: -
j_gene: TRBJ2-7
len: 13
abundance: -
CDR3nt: TGTGCCAGCAGGAACTCAGTGGGGTGGGAGCAGTACTTC
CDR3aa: CASRNSVGWEQYF

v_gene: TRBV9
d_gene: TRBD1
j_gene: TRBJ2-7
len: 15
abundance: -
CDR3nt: TGTGCCAGCAGCGCCGGCCGGGACAGGAACTACGAGCAGTACTTC
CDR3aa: CASSAGRDRNYEQYF

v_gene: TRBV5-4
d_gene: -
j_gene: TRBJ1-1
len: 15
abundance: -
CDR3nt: TGTGCCAGCAGCCAACCGGGGCCGGGGACGGCTGAAGCTTTCTTT
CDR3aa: CASSQPGPGTAEAFF

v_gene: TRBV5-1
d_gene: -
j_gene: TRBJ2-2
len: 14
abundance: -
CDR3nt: TGCGCCAGCAGGGGCAGGGGTAACACCGGGGAGCTGTTTTTT
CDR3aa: CASRGRGNTGELFF

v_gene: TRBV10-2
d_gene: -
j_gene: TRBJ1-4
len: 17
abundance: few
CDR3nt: TGCGCCAGCAGTGCGCGCGGAGCGCCCGATAATAATGAAAAACTGTTTTTT
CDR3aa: CASSARGAPDNNEKLFF

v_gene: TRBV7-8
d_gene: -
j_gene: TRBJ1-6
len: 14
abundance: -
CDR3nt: TGTGCCAGCAGCTTTTATACGGGCGCGTCACCCCTCCACTTT
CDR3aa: CASSFYTGASPLHF

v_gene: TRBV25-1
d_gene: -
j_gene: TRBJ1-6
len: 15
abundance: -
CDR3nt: TGTGCCAGCAGTGAATCTAGCTCCTATAATTCACCCCTCCACTTT
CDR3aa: CASSESSSYNSPLHF

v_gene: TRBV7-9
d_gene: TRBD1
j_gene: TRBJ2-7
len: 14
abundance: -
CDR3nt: TGTGCCAGCAGCTTAGGGACAGGGGTTTACGAGCAGTACTTC
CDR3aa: CASSLGTGVYEQYF

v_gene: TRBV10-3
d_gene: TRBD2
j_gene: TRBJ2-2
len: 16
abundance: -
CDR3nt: TGTGCCATCAGTGGACGGAGCGGGGTAAACACCGGGGAGCTGTTTTTT
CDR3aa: CAISGRSGVNTGELFF

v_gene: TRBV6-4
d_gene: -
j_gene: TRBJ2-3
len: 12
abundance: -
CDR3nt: TGTGCCAGCAGCGGGGGAGCAGATACGCAGTATTTT
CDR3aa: CASSGGADTQYF